The 29 T cell receptor beta chains in this list originate from one sample, sequenced in a study of cytomegalovirus exposure and HLA in healthy donors. PCR was performed using 60 Vbeta and 13 Jbeta primers. Using immunoSEQ multiplex PCR, the repertoire was profiled, and TCRdb retains in-frame clones only, with some absent. The table includes fewer than 85,000 clones, around three quarters detected once. The sequencing sample was made of PBMCs. These receptors were taken from a male donor in good health and CMV-seropositive.

The chain has TRBV14 and TRBJ2-5, with 8 bases that match TRBD2. The CDR3 extends over 14 amino acids. The V segment lost 3 bases and the J segment 4 bases; nucleotides outside the gene matches: 4. The germline CDR1 and CDR2 sequences are SGHDN and FVKESK. The CDR3 DNA is TGTGCCAGCAGCCACGGACTAGCAGCAGAGACCCAGTACTTC. It specifies CASSHGLAAETQYF.

This clone occurred a few times. The gene calls are TRBV28 and TRBJ1-5; the D is unclear. CDR3 length: 17 residues. V was clipped by 3 bases and J by 1 base, with 16 bases between them. Germline values: CDR1 MDHEN, CDR2 SYDVKM. CDR3 DNA sequence: TGTGCCAGCAGTTTGCTCCGGAGCAGTCGGAGCAATCAGCCCCAGCATTTT. It yields the protein CASSLLRSSRSNQPQHF. Supplemented by reference TRBV28 and TRBJ1-5, the full variable domain reads DVKVTQSSRYLVKRTGEKVFLECVQDMDHENMFWYRQDPGLGLRLIYFSYDVKMKEKGDIPEGYSVSREKKERFSLILESASTNQTSMYLCASSLLRSSRSNQPQHFGDGTRLSIL.

The rearrangement uses TRBV7-8 and TRBJ1-6; D may be TRBD1 (5 bases). Trimming took 3 bases from V and 7 from J, leaving 13 bases between them. Germline V gene sequence: CDR1 SGHVS, CDR2 FQNEAQ. The CDR3 covers 15 residues. CDR3 protein: CASSLVRVRNSPLHF. CDR3 DNA: TGTGCCAGCAGCTTGGTCAGGGTCAGGAATTCACCCCTCCACTTT.

This sequence joins TRBV9 and TRBJ2-7; a weak D match, TRBD1 (6 bases). V was pared by 3 bases and J by 5 bases, with 12 bases between. CDR3 length: 13 residues. Germline V CDR1 and CDR2: SGDLS, YYNGEE. CDR3 sequence reads: CASSAPRGNEQYF. CDR3 coding DNA: TGTGCCAGCAGCGCCCCCAGGGGTAACGAGCAGTACTTC. The full variable domain, rest sourced from reference TRBV9 and TRBJ2-7, is DSGVTQTPKHLITATGQRVTLRCSPRSGDLSVYWYQQSLDQGLQFLIQYYNGEERAKGNILERFSAQQFPDLHSELNLSSLELGDSALYFCASSAPRGNEQYFGPGTRLTVT.

The chain carries TRBV29-1 and TRBJ1-1; possible D gene TRBD1, 5 bases. The ends were cut back, 7 bases at V and 3 bases at J, with 15 bases in the middle. Per germline, CDR1 SQVTM and CDR2 ANQGSEA. This CDR3 contains 13 residues. The CDR3 nucleotides are TGCAGCGCTCGTTTAAGGGGCGACACTGAAGCTTTCTTT. Translation gives CSARLRGDTEAFF.

This clone appeared a few times. The V gene is TRBV4-1, the J gene TRBJ2-1; 11 bases line up with TRBD1. This CDR3 region has 15 residues. The trim removed 4 bases at V and 6 bases at J, leaving 5 bases unmatched. Germline V gives CDR1 MGHRA, CDR2 YSYEKL. CDR3 region: CASSRAGTGGNEQFF. DNA for the CDR3: TGCGCCAGCAGCCGAGCCGGGACAGGGGGCAATGAGCAGTTCTTC.

The chain recombines TRBV7-7 with TRBJ1-4; 9 bases line up with TRBD1. After removal of 5 bases from V and 4 bases from J, the junction contained 5 bases not matched to a gene. The CDR3 spans 15 residues. Germline loops: CDR1 SSHAT, CDR2 FNYEAQ (reference sequence). Here the CDR3 DNA reads TGTGCCAGCAGCGCCGGGACAGGGATTAATGAAAAACTGTTTTTT. As protein: CASSAGTGINEKLFF.

The chain links TRBV29-1 to TRBJ2-7, with TRBD1 matching 8 bases. CDR1 is SQVTM, CDR2 ANQGSEA, per germline. CDR3 length: 12 amino acids. J was trimmed by 7 bases and V by 4 bases; bases with no gene match: 6. CDR3: CSVAQGAGEQYF. The CDR3 DNA reads TGCAGCGTTGCTCAGGGGGCTGGGGAGCAGTACTTC.

This rearrangement joins TRBV7-9 to TRBJ1-1, with 7 bases identical to TRBD1. The CDR3 is 19 residues long. Losses at the gene ends were 1 base for V and 0 bases for J; bases not matched to a gene: 14. Germline lookup yields CDR1 SEHNR and CDR2 FQNEAQ (reference sequence). This chain's CDR3 is CASSLVVGTDFDLNTEAFF. In DNA form, the CDR3 reads TGTGCCAGCAGCTTAGTGGTTGGGACAGACTTCGACCTGAACACTGAAGCTTTCTTT.

J is TRBJ1-4 and V is TRBV7-2; D is unclear. Germline CDR1 SGHTA, CDR2 FQGNSA. CDR3 length: 17 amino acids. Trimming stripped 5 bases from V and 8 bases from J, with 24 bases between. The CDR3 here is CASSPRGGGRLGEKLFF. In DNA, the CDR3 is TGTGCCAGCAGCCCCCGGGGAGGCGGTCGGCTGGGGGAAAAACTGTTTTTT.

The genes are TRBV19 and TRBJ2-1, with D uncertain. The CDR3 runs 17 residues. Germline-derived CDR1 and CDR2 are LNHDA and SQIVND (reference sequence). The germline V and J ends were trimmed by 4 bases and 0 bases, with 16 bases remaining between them. CDR3 residues: CASSTPATASSYNEQFF. As DNA, the CDR3 is TGTGCCAGTAGTACCCCCGCTACGGCTAGCTCCTACAATGAGCAGTTCTTC.

The J gene is TRBJ2-7, the V gene TRBV5-6; 12 nucleotides line up with TRBD2. Germline-derived CDR1 and CDR2 are SGHDT and YYEEEE. After removal of 2 bases from V and 4 bases from J, the junction contained 4 bases not matched to a gene. This CDR3 is built from 15 residues. This CDR3 is CASSLKTSGGYEQYF. The DNA of the CDR3 is TGTGCCAGCAGCTTAAAGACTAGCGGGGGTTACGAGCAGTACTTC.

This clone was detected only a few times. The rearrangement uses TRBV9 and TRBJ2-7, with a weak D call TRBD1 (5 bases). This CDR3 region has 15 residues. Trimming took 0 bases from V and 0 from J, leaving 10 bases between them. Per germline, CDR1 SGDLS and CDR2 YYNGEE. The CDR3 spells CASSVGRDSSYEQYF. CDR3 DNA sequence: TGTGCCAGCAGCGTAGGGCGAGACAGCTCCTACGAGCAGTACTTC.

The chain's CDR3 is CASSAGTGRSYNSPLHF. DNA for the CDR3: TGTGCCAGCAGCGCCGGGACAGGGAGGTCCTATAATTCACCCCTCCACTTT. The rearrangement joins TRBV2 to TRBJ1-6; TRBD1 agrees at 9 bases. The CDR3 has 17 amino acids. The germline CDR1 and CDR2 sequences are SNHLY and FYNNEI. J was trimmed by 1 base and V by 6 bases; bases with no gene match: 7.

The chain joins TRBV28 to TRBJ2-3; 7 nucleotides line up with TRBD2. CDR1 is MDHEN and CDR2 is SYDVKM in the germline V gene. The CDR3 is 15 amino acids. V lost 5 bases and J lost 4; bases outside the gene matches: 9. The CDR3 sequence is CASSRRAGSSDTQYF. The CDR3 DNA sequence: TGTGCCAGCAGTAGGAGAGCGGGGTCTTCAGATACGCAGTATTTT. The entire variable domain, with the rest obtained from reference TRBV28 and TRBJ2-3, is as follows: DVKVTQSSRYLVKRTGEKVFLECVQDMDHENMFWYRQDPGLGLRLIYFSYDVKMKEKGDIPEGYSVSREKKERFSLILESASTNQTSMYLCASSRRAGSSDTQYFGPGTRLTVL.

Turning to this clone: At one end, the junction sequence differs from germline, possibly due to a read error. This chain uses TRBV7-9 with TRBJ1-4, with unresolved D. Germline assignment: CDR1 SEHNR and CDR2 FQNEAQ (reference sequence). This CDR3 is built from 15 residues. CDR3 nucleotides: TGTTCCAGCAGTTCAGCGGGTGCAACTAATGAAAAACTGTTTTTT. As protein: CSSSSAGATNEKLFF. Together with reference TRBV7-9 and TRBJ1-4, the CDR3 gives the full variable domain: DTGVSQNPRHKITKRGQNVTFRCDPISEHNRLYWYRQTLGQGPEFLTYFQNEAQLEKSRLLSDRFSAERPKGSFSTLEIQRTEQGDSAMYLCSSSSAGATNEKLFFGSGTQLSVL.

The rearrangement links TRBV7-2 to TRBJ1-2; 7 positions match TRBD1. V shed 5 bases and J 5 bases; nucleotides not matched to a gene: 8. This CDR3 has 14 amino acids. Germline CDR1 SGHTA, CDR2 FQGNSA. CDR3 residues: CASSPRDRKYGYTF. The CDR3 nucleotides are TGTGCCAGCAGCCCAAGGGACAGAAAATATGGCTACACCTTC.

This chain links TRBV25-1 with TRBJ2-5; 7 bases map to TRBD2. The DNA end lines up better with TRBJ2-7; the J call may be wrong. The V gene's germline CDR1 is MGHDK and CDR2 SYGVNS. The CDR3 loop spans 15 amino acids. The CDR3 DNA follows: TGTGCCAGCAGTCCGCGGGGAGGGGCGGGTTACGAGCAGTACTTC. This codes for CASSPRGGAGYEQYF.

The V gene is TRBV7-3, the J gene TRBJ2-5; 9 bases map to TRBD2. J was trimmed by 5 bases and V by 1 base; bases with no gene match: 11. This CDR3 has 17 residues. Germline V gives CDR1 SGHTA, CDR2 FQGTGA. In DNA form, the CDR3 reads TGTGCCAGCAGCTTAATTAACCCCGCGGGGGGGCCCGAGACCCAGTACTTC. Translation gives CASSLINPAGGPETQYF.

V gene TRBV29-1 combines with J gene TRBJ1-4; a weak D match, TRBD1 (5 bases). V lost 8 bases to trimming and J lost 7 bases, with 17 bases between them. CDR3 size: 13 residues. Germline V gene lookup returns CDR1 SQVTM and CDR2 ANQGSEA. In DNA, the CDR3 is TGCAGCTCCAGGGACTCGTTCGGTGAAAAACTGTTTTTT. Its protein product is CSSRDSFGEKLFF.

The V gene is TRBV5-1, the J gene TRBJ2-1; D is possibly TRBD2 (6 bases). The germline V gene encodes CDR1 SGHRS and CDR2 YFSETQ. Trimming stripped 4 bases from V and 8 bases from J, with 16 bases between. There are 14 residues in the CDR3. The CDR3 region is CASSRRLVGDEQFF. The CDR3 DNA reads TGCGCCAGCAGCCGGCGACTAGTGGGCGATGAGCAGTTCTTC.

The chain carries TRBV7-2 and TRBJ2-1; D ambiguous. Germline CDR1 reads SGHTA; CDR2 reads FQGNSA. Trimming took 3 bases from V and 11 from J, leaving 11 bases between them. CDR3 size: 12 residues. DNA of the CDR3: TGTGCCAGCAGCTTCGTCCATGCGAAGCAGTTCTTC. It encodes CASSFVHAKQFF.

The V and J genes are TRBV7-9 and TRBJ2-7; TRBD2 matches at 10 bases. Per the germline V gene, CDR1 is SEHNR and CDR2 is FQNEAQ (reference sequence). J was trimmed by 2 bases and V by 4 bases; bases with no gene match: 5. CDR3 length: 15 residues. CDR3 DNA: TGTGCCAGCAGCTCTAGCGGGGGCGCGACCTACGAGCAGTACTTC. Translation: CASSSSGGATYEQYF. Filled out from reference TRBV7-9 and TRBJ2-7, the complete variable domain reads DTGVSQNPRHKITKRGQNVTFRCDPISEHNRLYWYRQTLGQGPEFLTYFQNEAQLEKSRLLSDRFSAERPKGSFSTLEIQRTEQGDSAMYLCASSSSGGATYEQYFGPGTRLTVT.

This chain joins TRBV4-2 and TRBJ1-3; no reliable D call. The V end was cut by 0 bases, the J end by 0 bases, with 6 bases between. This CDR3 has 15 amino acids. Germline CDR1 reads LGHNA; CDR2 reads YNFKEQ. CDR3 nucleotides: TGTGCCAGCAGCCAAGAACAGTCCTCTGGAAACACCATATATTTT. As protein: CASSQEQSSGNTIYF.

This chain connects TRBV25-1 to TRBJ1-5, with 7 bases that match TRBD1. Trimming took 2 bases from V and 0 from J; bases not matched to a gene: 4. From germline, CDR1 is MGHDK and CDR2 SYGVNS. The CDR3 covers 16 residues. CDR3 loop: CASSERDSYSNQPQHF. CDR3 in DNA: TGTGCCAGCAGTGAAAGGGACAGCTATAGCAATCAGCCCCAGCATTTT.

V usage is TRBV27 and J usage is TRBJ1-4; TRBD1 matches at 8 bases. The CDR3 contains 16 residues. The germline V gene encodes CDR1 MNHEY and CDR2 SMNVEV (reference sequence). The V and J ends lost 6 bases and 5 bases, in that order; junction bases with no gene match: 11. CDR3 amino acids: CASRAGGGSRNEKLFF. CDR3 coding DNA: TGTGCCAGCAGGGCAGGGGGCGGAAGTCGAAATGAAAAACTGTTTTTT. Variable domain in full (rest from reference TRBV27 and TRBJ1-4): EAQVTQNPRYLITVTGKKLTVTCSQNMNHEYMSWYRQDPGLGLRQIYYSMNVEVTDKGDVPEGYKVSRKEKRNFPLILESPSPNQTSLYFCASRAGGGSRNEKLFFGSGTQLSVL.

The chain links TRBV2 to TRBJ1-6, with 8 positions matching TRBD1. The V and J ends lost 6 bases and 10 bases, in that order; junction bases with no gene match: 8. The CDR3 extends over 14 amino acids. Germline lookup yields CDR1 SNHLY and CDR2 FYNNEI. CDR3 nucleotide sequence: TGTGCCAGCAGCAACGGACAGGGACGCTCACCCCTCCACTTT. It yields the protein CASSNGQGRSPLHF.

The genes are TRBV5-4 and TRBJ2-5; TRBD2 matches at 13 bases. V was clipped by 2 bases and J by 4 bases; unmatched bases: 2. CDR1 and CDR2 from the germline V gene are SGHNT and YYREEE (reference sequence). There are 15 residues in the CDR3. The DNA for the CDR3 is TGTGCCAGCAGCTTAGGACTAGCGGGAGTAGAGACCCAGTACTTC. Translating gives CASSLGLAGVETQYF.

The chain joins TRBV5-1 to TRBJ1-6; tentatively, D is TRBD1 (5 bases). Germline loops: CDR1 SGHRS, CDR2 YFSETQ. Trimming took off 1 base at V and 3 bases at J, with 14 bases between the two ends. CDR3 length equals 17 residues. DNA for the CDR3: TGCGCCAGCAGCTTGCTACCCGCAGGGAACTATAATTCACCCCTCCACTTT. Translation: CASSLLPAGNYNSPLHF.